This T cell receptor (beta chain) was identified in a study of type 1 and type 2 diabetes patients (dated by TCRdb to about 2016). At the level of the whole study: The cohort comprised about nine type 1 diabetes patients, four type 2 diabetes patients and six or seven nondiabetic controls recruited in China. Across the study, CD4+ and CD8+ T cells were positively selected from PBMCs by means of CD4 or CD8 MicroBeads on MACS columns. A total of 15 million to 20 million paired-end reads were generated across the whole study. In the study, high-throughput sequencing was used to profile TCRbeta repertoires so that type 1 diabetes, type 2 diabetes and nondiabetic individuals could be compared. Type 2 diabetes patients served as a disease comparison group for the type 1 diabetes patients. Similar V gene usage was observed when approximately 21-cycle and roughly 25-cycle amplification were compared, suggesting similar primer efficiencies and random PCR bias. TCRbeta libraries were sequenced paired-end on Illumina HiSeq 2000 or MiSeq instruments. Broader findings and caveats from the paper: High diversity was shown by type 2 diabetes repertoires, and the diversity was significantly greater than that of type 1 diabetes repertoires in both CD4+ and CD8+ T cells. Type 2 diabetes patients had few highly-expanded CD4+ clones (median one), and those clones made up a median around 4% of reads. The study groups were not matched for age and gender, which could bias interpretation. Only a limited number of T2D and control samples were sequenced, so some T1D-only HECs might also appear in more T2D or control samples. V and J gene usage patterns of type 2 diabetes and control samples were highly correlated, averaging approximately 0.97 between samples.

The germline V gene yields MDHEN for CDR1 and SYDVKM for CDR2. The CDR3 starts with the cysteine, ends with the phenylalanine, and has 13 residues. Only the CDR3 DNA is retained, 39 bases long and in frame from the first base. V is clipped by 6 bases and J by 5 bases, and the sequence between their germline boundaries is 10 bases long. Standard classification criteria for type 1 or type 2 diabetes were met by all diabetic patients, and glucose and C-peptide were assessed by WHO-recommended methods. Exclusion applied to any donor with other autoimmune diseases or infections within the previous four weeks. A roughly 9.8-milliliter sample of peripheral blood was drawn from every participant. LymphoPrep density separation was used to isolate PBMCs. The instrument given in TCRdb is Illumina MiSeq. TCRbeta CDR3 amplification used genomic DNA from the sorted T cell subsets as template. The TCRbeta CDR3 region was amplified by multiplex PCR with 30 forward and 13 reverse primers. After the PCR products were purified with AMPure XP beads, a second PCR of roughly 26 cycles was run to add indices and adaptors. Libraries were gel-purified using the QIAquick Gel Extraction Kit before sequencing. As for the authors' bioinformatics: Paired-end reads were merged using FLASH and were aligned with IgBLAST to IMGT V, D and J germline references. Reads with below 70% alignment identity to germline references were discarded, leaving more than 10,000,000 reads study-wide. IMGT definitions were followed to assign CDR3 boundaries, reading frame and productivity. Highly-expanded clones were defined as clones at or above 1% of reads, and diversity was measured by normalized Shannon entropy. Unpaired two-tailed t-tests were used to test for differences in Shannon entropy between groups. TCRdb reanalyzed the raw reads on its own, using fastp at Q25 for trimming and MiXCR for clone calling, and kept in-frame beta chains. Duplicate CDR3 protein sequences are folded into a single record with the most common DNA and genes. Clone size and V and J calls follow TCRdb, not the original study. Here the sample has approximately 260,000 distinct CDR3 sequences; around 50% occur a single time. The ten largest clones take up roughly 13% of the sample.

The table lists this clonotype with a few counts. The antigen it binds to is not known. Base quality data are lacking; no much larger clone is found one base away. The origin of this receptor is a man younger than 30 with type 2 diabetes. The specimen was peripheral blood mononuclear cells (PBMCs). The rearrangement combines TRBV28 with TRBJ2-2; the D segment cannot be called with confidence. The CDR3 amino acid sequence is: CASSIHGTGELFF. The DNA sequence is given as TGTGCCAGCAGCATTCACGGGACCGGGGAGCTGTTTTTT.